The 7 T cell receptor beta chains below were found in one sample sequenced in a study of identifying expanded T cells in peripheral blood. Sequenced by immunoSEQ multiplex PCR; TCRdb stores in-frame clones only, minus some. The data contain 70,000 to 100,000 clones, 88% of them singletons. The specimen sequenced was blood. All receptors derive from a person aged 18-70 years in good health.

The CDR3 protein is CASSDRGSGYTF. CDR3 nucleotide sequence: TGTGCCAGCAGCGACAGGGGGAGCGGCTACACCTTC. This chain uses TRBV28 with TRBJ1-2; 9 bases agree with TRBD1. The CDR3 has 12 amino acids. The germline V gene encodes CDR1 MDHEN and CDR2 SYDVKM. V shed 6 bases and J 8 bases; nucleotides not matched to a gene: 4.

The count of this clone is one. The rearrangement links TRBV7-6 to TRBJ1-2; perhaps TRBD1 as D (6 bases). Germline CDR1 is SGHVS and CDR2 is FNYEAQ. The CDR3 spans 11 residues. The V and J ends lost 3 bases and 8 bases respectively, with 7 bases between them. This CDR3 reads CASSLGAGYTF. CDR3 bases: TGTGCCAGCAGCTTGGGGGCCGGCTACACCTTC.

This clone has just one count. The CDR3 here is CASSVATGPYEQYF. The CDR3 DNA is TGTGCCAGCAGCGTAGCTACAGGCCCCTACGAGCAGTACTTC. The V call is TRBV9, the J call TRBJ2-7; tentatively, D is TRBD1 (5 bases). The CDR3 covers 14 residues. Germline loops: CDR1 SGDLS, CDR2 YYNGEE. The V end lost 0 bases, the J end lost 2 bases, and 9 bases lay between the germline ends. Looking up the rest from reference TRBV9 and TRBJ2-7 gives the full variable domain: DSGVTQTPKHLITATGQRVTLRCSPRSGDLSVYWYQQSLDQGLQFLIQYYNGEERAKGNILERFSAQQFPDLHSELNLSSLELGDSALYFCASSVATGPYEQYFGPGTRLTVT.

CDR3 nucleotide sequence: TGTGCCAGCAGGAGGACTAGCGGGAGGGGGGAGCAGTACTTC. As protein: CASRRTSGRGEQYF. This chain links TRBV2 with TRBJ2-7, with 15 bases lining up with TRBD2. The CDR3 consists of 14 residues. Germline assignment: CDR1 SNHLY and CDR2 FYNNEI. V was clipped by 6 bases and J by 7 bases; unmatched bases: 4.

V usage is TRBV6-8 and J usage is TRBJ2-1; 13 bases match TRBD2. The CDR3 is made up of 19 amino acids. V was pared by 4 bases and J by 4 bases, with 13 bases of the junction left unmatched. Germline CDR1 reads MNHGY; CDR2 reads SAAAGT. CDR3 DNA: TGTGCCAGCAGTTTAAAAACTAGCGGGGGGGCTGTAGAGTACAATGAGCAGTTCTTC. Translated: CASSLKTSGGAVEYNEQFF.

This chain links TRBV28 with TRBJ2-1; TRBD1 aligns across 8 bases. CDR3 length: 13 amino acids. V gave up 3 bases and J gave up 6 bases; unmatched junction bases: 1. CDR1 and CDR2 (germline): MDHEN, SYDVKM. CDR3 coding DNA: TGTGCCAGCAGTTTTACAGGGGGCAATGAGCAGTTCTTC. Amino acids: CASSFTGGNEQFF.

The DNA of the CDR3 is TGTGCCAGCTTTTACGGGGGATCTCTAGAAGAGCAGTACTTC. Translated: CASFYGGSLEEQYF. The chain uses TRBV21-1 and TRBJ2-7; TRBD2, the table's D call, lacks a check against the DNA. TRBV21-1 is a documented pseudogene. This CDR3 is built from 14 residues.